These 19 T cell receptor beta chains were sequenced from one sample in a study of graft-versus-host responses after intestinal transplantation. These TCRs' antigens remain unknown. Method: immunoSEQ multiplex PCR; TCRdb's copy keeps in-frame clones and lacks some. The sample holds about 39,000 clones, roughly 95% seen once. The material was unstimulated CD8+ T cells sorted from spleen or lymph node cells, obtained before transplant. The receptors stem from a human donor who was the organ donor for an intestinal transplant.

This chain joins TRBV18 and TRBJ2-7, with 10 bases lining up with TRBD1. In germline, CDR1 is KGHSH, CDR2 LQKENI. The CDR3 has 14 residues. The V and J ends lost 3 bases and 5 bases, in that order; junction bases with no gene match: 4. CDR3 sequence: CASSPRQGADEQYF. The CDR3 DNA reads TGTGCCAGCTCACCCCGACAGGGGGCGGACGAGCAGTACTTC.

V gene TRBV19 combines with J gene TRBJ2-3; D not certain. There are 15 residues in the CDR3. Germline CDR1 and CDR2: LNHDA and SQIVND (reference sequence). Trimming cost V 3 bases and J 2 bases, with 12 bases left between them. The CDR3 nucleotides are TGTGCCAGTAGTATGGCCGGCATATACACAGATACGCAGTATTTT. Protein product: CASSMAGIYTDTQYF.

The chain uses TRBV10-3 and TRBJ1-2; D is unclear. The CDR3 loop spans 13 amino acids. With 7 bases removed from V and 0 bases from J, the gap between germline ends came to 9 bases. From germline, CDR1 is ENHRY and CDR2 SYGVKD. The DNA of the CDR3 is TGTGCCATCACCGGCAGCTCTAACTATGGCTACACCTTC. Translation: CAITGSSNYGYTF.

V usage is TRBV6-6 and J usage is TRBJ1-5; D uncertain. CDR1 and CDR2 (germline): MNHNY, SVGAGI (reference sequence). The CDR3 consists of 14 residues. V dropped 8 bases and J dropped 1 base, with 12 bases sitting between them. The CDR3 here is CASGYPGSNQPQHF. DNA for the CDR3: TGTGCCAGCGGGTATCCGGGAAGCAATCAGCCCCAGCATTTT.

The chain links TRBV29-1 to TRBJ2-3; 8 nucleotides align to TRBD1. The CDR3 consists of 15 residues. Germline trimming cut 1 base from V and 3 bases from J; bases unmatched to any gene: 6. Germline-derived CDR1 and CDR2 are SQVTM and ANQGSEA. CDR3: CSVEARDRGTDTQYF. The CDR3 DNA sequence: TGCAGCGTTGAAGCAAGAGACAGGGGTACAGATACGCAGTATTTT.

This chain uses TRBV9 with TRBJ2-7; 9 bases are shared with TRBD2. V shed 0 bases and J 3 bases; nucleotides not matched to a gene: 4. Germline V lookup: CDR1 SGDLS, CDR2 YYNGEE. CDR3 length: 15 residues. DNA for the CDR3: TGTGCCAGCAGCGTAGAGAGCGGGGGGTTCTACGAGCAGTACTTC. The encoded protein is CASSVESGGFYEQYF.

This clone has a single count. The J gene is TRBJ1-2, the V gene TRBV7-2; D is ambiguous. Germline loops: CDR1 SGHTA, CDR2 FQGNSA. The CDR3 totals 13 residues. Trimming cost V 3 bases and J 8 bases, with 13 bases left between them. For the CDR3, the DNA is TGTGCCAGCAGCTTCGGAGCAGTAGGAGGCTACACCTTC. Its protein product is CASSFGAVGGYTF.

V gene TRBV27 combines with J gene TRBJ1-2; tentatively, D is TRBD1 (5 bases). The CDR3 is 14 amino acids. Germline-derived CDR1 and CDR2 are MNHEY and SMNVEV (reference sequence). Deletions cut 3 bases from V and 6 bases from J, with 14 bases between. In DNA form, the CDR3 reads TGTGCCAGCAGTTTGGCTCAGGGCTCGGATGGCTACACCTTC. Translated: CASSLAQGSDGYTF.

The V gene is TRBV4-1, the J gene TRBJ1-2, with D unclear. CDR3 length equals 17 residues. The V end was cut by 0 bases, the J end by 3 bases, with 17 bases between. Germline assignment: CDR1 MGHRA and CDR2 YSYEKL. The CDR3 is CASSQDGRQAGYYGYTF. CDR3 DNA sequence: TGCGCCAGCAGCCAAGATGGCCGGCAGGCTGGGTACTATGGCTACACCTTC.

This chain connects TRBV6-6 to TRBJ2-7; D uncertain. V was cut by 0 bases and J by 3 bases, with 6 bases left in between. Germline loops: CDR1 MNHNY, CDR2 SVGAGI (reference sequence). This CDR3 spans 13 amino acids. In DNA form, the CDR3 reads TGTGCCAGCAGTTACTCGGATATCTACGAGCAGTACTTC. It codes for CASSYSDIYEQYF.

V gene TRBV9 combines with J gene TRBJ2-7; 7 nucleotides line up with TRBD2. V shed 0 bases, J shed 4 bases, and the junction held 4 bases outside the gene matches. The V gene's germline CDR1 is SGDLS and CDR2 YYNGEE. The CDR3 extends over 14 amino acids. The CDR3 DNA reads as TGTGCCAGCAGCGTAGATGGACTAGAATACGAGCAGTACTTC. Residues: CASSVDGLEYEQYF.

This clone was recorded a few times. This chain links TRBV4-3 with TRBJ1-3, with a weak D call TRBD1 (5 bases). The V and J ends lost 1 base and 0 bases respectively, with 19 bases between them. CDR3 length: 19 residues. Germline CDR1 and CDR2: LGHNA and YSLEER. The CDR3 spells CASSQAAMVEGFSGNTIYF. CDR3 coding DNA: TGCGCCAGCAGCCAAGCAGCGATGGTCGAGGGGTTCTCTGGAAACACCATATATTTT.

J is TRBJ2-5 and V is TRBV2, with 7 positions matching TRBD1. This CDR3 has 15 residues. The ends lost 3 bases at V and 1 base at J; junction bases unmatched: 5. Germline values: CDR1 SNHLY, CDR2 FYNNEI. Here the CDR3 reads CASSDPRDSQETQYF. CDR3 bases: TGTGCCAGCAGTGACCCCCGGGACAGCCAAGAGACCCAGTACTTC.

This rearrangement joins TRBV5-1 to TRBJ2-1, with D uncertain. Germline V gene data show CDR1 as SGHRS and CDR2 as YFSETQ. The V and J ends lost 0 bases and 9 bases respectively, with 16 bases between them. The CDR3 has 15 residues. The CDR3 loop reads CASSLGVFWVSEQFF. CDR3 DNA: TGCGCCAGCAGCTTGGGGGTGTTTTGGGTCAGTGAGCAGTTCTTC.

The J gene is TRBJ2-7, the V gene TRBV7-8; maybe TRBD1 (5 bases). Trimming stripped 1 base from V and 0 bases from J, with 7 bases between. Germline-derived CDR1 and CDR2 are SGHVS and FQNEAQ. The CDR3 runs to 14 residues. CDR3 nucleotides: TGTGCCAGCAGCTTAGTTACAGGCTCCTACGAGCAGTACTTC. This codes for CASSLVTGSYEQYF.

This clone has a handful of counts. This rearrangement joins TRBV7-2 to TRBJ1-3, with D perhaps TRBD1 (5 bases). V was pared by 4 bases and J by 2 bases, with 15 bases between. In germline, CDR1 is SGHTA, CDR2 FQGNSA. This CDR3 comprises 16 residues. The CDR3 coding sequence is TGTGCCAGCAGCTCGCCGGGACGGACGACTGGAAACACCATATATTTT. Translating gives CASSSPGRTTGNTIYF.

The chain carries TRBV20-1 and TRBJ1-2; unclear D gene. This CDR3 has 11 residues. CDR1 and CDR2 from the germline V gene are DFQATT and SNEGSKA (reference sequence). V was shortened by 0 bases and J by 5 bases, with 4 bases between the two germline ends. CDR3 in amino acids: CSARDGYGYTF. In nucleotides, the CDR3 is TGCAGTGCTAGAGACGGTTATGGCTACACCTTC.

In its sample, this clone was seen a few times. The rearrangement uses TRBV6-6 and TRBJ2-7, with 11 bases identical to TRBD2. The V gene end was trimmed by 6 bases and the J gene end by 1 base; junction bases not matched to a gene: 5. This CDR3 has 15 residues. The germline V gene has CDR1 MNHNY and CDR2 SVGAGI (reference sequence). This CDR3 reads CASRDSGGASYEQYF. The CDR3, as DNA: TGTGCCAGCAGGGATAGCGGGGGGGCTTCCTACGAGCAGTACTTC.

This chain joins TRBV4-3 and TRBJ2-3, with D unresolved. Germline V gene lookup returns CDR1 LGHNA and CDR2 YSLEER. Trimming pared 4 bases from V and 0 bases from J, leaving 14 bases between. This CDR3 spans 16 amino acids. DNA for the CDR3: TGCGCCAGCAGCCCCGACTCCCTCACGAGCACAGATACGCAGTATTTT. It specifies CASSPDSLTSTDTQYF.